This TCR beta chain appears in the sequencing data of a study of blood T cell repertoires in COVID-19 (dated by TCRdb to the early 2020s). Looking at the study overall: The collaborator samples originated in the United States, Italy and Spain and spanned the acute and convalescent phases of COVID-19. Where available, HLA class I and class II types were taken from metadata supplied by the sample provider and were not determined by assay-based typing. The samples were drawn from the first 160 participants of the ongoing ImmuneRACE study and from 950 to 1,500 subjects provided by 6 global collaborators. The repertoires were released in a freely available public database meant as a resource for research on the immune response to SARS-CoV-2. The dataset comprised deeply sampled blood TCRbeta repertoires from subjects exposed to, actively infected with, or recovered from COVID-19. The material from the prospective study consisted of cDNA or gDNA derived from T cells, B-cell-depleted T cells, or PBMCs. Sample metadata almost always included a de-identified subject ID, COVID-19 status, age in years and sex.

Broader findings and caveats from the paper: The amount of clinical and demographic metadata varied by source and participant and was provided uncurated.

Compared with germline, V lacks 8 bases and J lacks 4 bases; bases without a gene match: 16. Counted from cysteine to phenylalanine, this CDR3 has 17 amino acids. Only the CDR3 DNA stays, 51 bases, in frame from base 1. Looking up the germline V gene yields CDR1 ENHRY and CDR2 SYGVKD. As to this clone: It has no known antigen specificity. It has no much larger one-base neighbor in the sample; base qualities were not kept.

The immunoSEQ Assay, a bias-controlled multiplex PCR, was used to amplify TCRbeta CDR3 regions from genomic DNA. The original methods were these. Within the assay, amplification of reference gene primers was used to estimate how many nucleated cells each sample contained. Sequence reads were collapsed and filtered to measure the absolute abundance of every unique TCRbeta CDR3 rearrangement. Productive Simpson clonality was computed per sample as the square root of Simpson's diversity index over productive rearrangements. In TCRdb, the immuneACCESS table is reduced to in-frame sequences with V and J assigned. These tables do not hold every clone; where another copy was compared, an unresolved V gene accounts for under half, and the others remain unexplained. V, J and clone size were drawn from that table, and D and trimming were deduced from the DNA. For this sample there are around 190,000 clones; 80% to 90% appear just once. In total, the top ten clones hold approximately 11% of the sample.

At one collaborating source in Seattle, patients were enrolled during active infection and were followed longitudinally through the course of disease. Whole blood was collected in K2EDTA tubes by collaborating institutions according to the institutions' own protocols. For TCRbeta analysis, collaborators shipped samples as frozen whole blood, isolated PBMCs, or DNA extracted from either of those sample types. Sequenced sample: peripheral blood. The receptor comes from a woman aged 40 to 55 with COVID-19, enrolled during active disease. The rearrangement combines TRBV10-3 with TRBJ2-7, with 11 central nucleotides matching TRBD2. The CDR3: CAISYRQLAGGAYEQYF. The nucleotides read TGTGCCATCTCTTACAGACAGCTAGCGGGAGGCGCTTACGAGCAGTACTTC.